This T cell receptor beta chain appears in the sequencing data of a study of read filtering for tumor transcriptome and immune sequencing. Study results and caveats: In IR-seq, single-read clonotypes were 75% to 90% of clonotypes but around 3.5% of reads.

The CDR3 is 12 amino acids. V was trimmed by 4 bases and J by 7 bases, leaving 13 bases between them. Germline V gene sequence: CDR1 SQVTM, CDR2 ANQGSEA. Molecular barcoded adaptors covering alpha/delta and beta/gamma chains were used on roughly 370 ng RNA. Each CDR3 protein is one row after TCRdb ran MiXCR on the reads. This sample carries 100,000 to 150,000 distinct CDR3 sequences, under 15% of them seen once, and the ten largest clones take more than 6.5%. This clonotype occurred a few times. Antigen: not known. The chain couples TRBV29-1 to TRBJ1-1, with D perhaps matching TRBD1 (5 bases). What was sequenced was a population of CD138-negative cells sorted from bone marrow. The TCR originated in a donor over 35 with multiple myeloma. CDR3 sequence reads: CSVAGGFFEAFF. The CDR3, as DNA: TGCAGCGTTGCGGGGGGGTTTTTTGAAGCTTTCTTT.